The 15 T cell receptor beta chains given below trace back to one sample, sequenced in a study of blood T cell repertoires in COVID-19. Produced via immunoSEQ multiplex PCR; TCRdb's table is partial and in-frame only. Here the sample spans a few hundred thousand clones, about 91% being singletons. Sequenced input: peripheral blood. These receptors all come from a woman in her sixties with acute or convalescent COVID-19.

J is TRBJ1-1 and V is TRBV20-1; 8 positions match TRBD1. Trimming removed 3 bases from V and 5 bases from J; junction bases left unmatched: 5. Germline-derived CDR1 and CDR2 are DFQATT and SNEGSKA (reference sequence). This CDR3 has 13 residues. CDR3 DNA sequence: TGCAGTGCTAGTAGGCAGGGGGCGACTGAAGCTTTCTTT. Translated, it gives CSASRQGATEAFF.

This clone was seen a few times. CDR3: CASSPFDSKGGYTF. CDR3 bases: TGTGCCAGCTCACCATTCGACAGCAAGGGTGGCTACACCTTC. V gene TRBV18 combines with J gene TRBJ1-2; a weak D match, TRBD1 (5 bases). V was clipped by 2 bases and J by 7 bases, with 14 bases between them. There are 14 residues in the CDR3. From germline, CDR1 is KGHSH and CDR2 LQKENI.

This CDR3 is CASSSSGNTGELFF. The CDR3, as DNA: TGTGCCAGCAGCAGCAGCGGGAACACCGGGGAGCTGTTTTTT. The chain recombines TRBV2 with TRBJ2-2; tentative D call: TRBD2 (5 bases). Trimming took off 6 bases at V and 1 base at J, with 9 bases between the two ends. The CDR3 length is 14 residues. Germline lookup yields CDR1 SNHLY and CDR2 FYNNEI.

This rearrangement joins TRBV7-8 to TRBJ2-1, with D possibly TRBD2 on 5 matching bases. Germline CDR1 is SGHVS and CDR2 is FQNEAQ. V lost 1 base and J lost 0, with 10 bases in between. The CDR3 has 16 amino acids. The CDR3 loop reads CASSLVGGPSYNEQFF. The CDR3, as DNA: TGTGCCAGCAGCTTAGTCGGCGGGCCCTCCTACAATGAGCAGTTCTTC.

This sequence joins TRBV5-5 and TRBJ2-1, with 10 bases fitting TRBD2. Germline CDR1 is SGHKS and CDR2 is YYEKEE (reference sequence). This CDR3 spans 14 amino acids. V shed 7 bases, J shed 8 bases, and the junction held 9 bases outside the gene matches. The CDR3 protein is CASWAAGGSDEQFF. In DNA form, the CDR3 reads TGTGCCAGCTGGGCAGCGGGGGGGTCCGATGAGCAGTTCTTC.

V and J are TRBV5-1 and TRBJ2-3; TRBD1 matches at 12 bases. There are 16 residues in the CDR3. Germline V lookup: CDR1 SGHRS, CDR2 YFSETQ. V lost 0 bases and J lost 4; bases outside the gene matches: 3. This chain's CDR3 is CASSLDGTGGADTQYF. The CDR3 coding sequence is TGCGCCAGCAGCTTGGATGGGACAGGGGGCGCAGATACGCAGTATTTT. Full variable domain (missing parts from reference TRBV5-1 and TRBJ2-3): KAGVTQTPRYLIKTRGQQVTLSCSPISGHRSVSWYQQTPGQGLQFLFEYFSETQRNKGNFPGRFSGRQFSNSRSEMNVSTLELGDSALYLCASSLDGTGGADTQYFGPGTRLTVL.

This chain links TRBV28 with TRBJ2-1; TRBD2 matches at 11 bases. The CDR3 is 15 residues long. Germline V gene data show CDR1 as MDHEN and CDR2 as SYDVKM. The V gene end was trimmed by 5 bases and the J gene end by 8 bases; junction bases not matched to a gene: 8. The CDR3 nucleotides read TGTGCCAGCAGTCCGGGACTAGCGGTTTGGGATGAGCAGTTCTTC. Its translation is CASSPGLAVWDEQFF.

The chain carries TRBV16 and TRBJ1-4; 9 positions match TRBD1. With V trimmed by 1 base and J by 6 bases, 3 bases remained unmatched. CDR1 KGHSY and CDR2 FQNENV come from the germline V gene. The CDR3 covers 15 residues. CDR3 in DNA: TGTGCCAGCAGCCAATTCACAGGGGGCTATGAAAAACTGTTTTTT. Translating it yields CASSQFTGGYEKLFF. The whole variable domain, filled in from reference TRBV16 and TRBJ1-4, reads GEEVAQTPKHLVRGEGQKAKLYCAPIKGHSYVFWYQQVLKNEFKFLISFQNENVFDETGMPKERFSAKCLPNSPCSLEIQATKLEDSAVYFCASSQFTGGYEKLFFGSGTQLSVL.

This clone has a single count. V and J are TRBV5-1 and TRBJ1-3, with 8 bases fitting TRBD1. Trimming took 2 bases from V and 4 from J; bases not matched to a gene: 5. CDR1 is SGHRS, CDR2 YFSETQ, per germline. The CDR3 sequence is 15 residues long. The CDR3 sequence: CASSLSTGAGNTIYF. The DNA of the CDR3 is TGCGCCAGCAGCTTATCGACAGGGGCGGGAAACACCATATATTTT.

CDR3 sequence: CATSPSAEGRTEAFF. CDR3 sequence (DNA): TGTGCCACCAGTCCATCCGCGGAGGGAAGAACTGAAGCTTTCTTT. The chain joins TRBV24-1 to TRBJ1-1; D uncertain. Trimming left V 6 bases short and J 5 bases short, with 18 bases between. CDR1 KGHDR and CDR2 SFDVKD come from the germline V gene. This CDR3 spans 15 amino acids.

This clone has only one observation. This chain uses TRBV7-2 with TRBJ2-2; D might be TRBD2 (6 bases). Trimming removed 6 bases at V and 1 base at J, with 12 bases between. The CDR3 has 15 amino acids. The germline CDR1 and CDR2 sequences are SGHTA and FQGNSA. The CDR3 sequence is CASRRRGLNTGELFF. CDR3 DNA sequence: TGTGCCAGCAGGAGACGGGGGTTGAACACCGGGGAGCTGTTTTTT.

The rearrangement links TRBV18 to TRBJ1-6; TRBD1 matches at 10 bases. The CDR3 contains 15 residues. Germline values: CDR1 KGHSH, CDR2 LQKENI. The V and J ends lost 2 bases and 6 bases, in that order; junction bases with no gene match: 1. For the CDR3, the DNA is TGTGCCAGCTCACCAGGGACAGGGGTTAATTCACCCCTCCACTTT. Its protein product is CASSPGTGVNSPLHF.

This chain connects TRBV19 to TRBJ1-1; D is possibly TRBD1 (5 bases). With 3 bases removed from V and 1 base from J, the gap between germline ends came to 12 bases. This CDR3 is 15 amino acids long. Per germline, CDR1 LNHDA and CDR2 SQIVND (reference sequence). The CDR3 spells CASSILAGGNTEAFF. DNA of the CDR3: TGTGCCAGTAGTATTTTGGCGGGGGGGAACACTGAAGCTTTCTTT.

This chain connects TRBV5-6 to TRBJ1-1; TRBD1 matches at 7 bases. Trimming removed 4 bases from V and 2 bases from J; junction bases left unmatched: 8. Looked up from germline, CDR1 is SGHDT and CDR2 is YYEEEE. The CDR3 length is 15 residues. In nucleotides, the CDR3 is TGTGCCAGCAGCGCCTACGGACAGGTCAACACTGAAGCTTTCTTT. This encodes CASSAYGQVNTEAFF.

The chain carries TRBV28 and TRBJ1-3; D perhaps matches TRBD1 (5 bases). There are 15 residues in the CDR3. The germline V gene encodes CDR1 MDHEN and CDR2 SYDVKM. Trimming took 3 bases from V and 0 from J, leaving 9 bases between them. The CDR3 coding sequence is TGTGCCAGCAGTTTTCAGGGAACCTCTGGAAACACCATATATTTT. This encodes CASSFQGTSGNTIYF.